Listed below are T cell receptor beta chains from one sample, sequenced in a study of blood T cells in healthy people across ages. TCRdb re-analysed the 5' RACE reads in MiXCR, keeping a single row per CDR3 protein. The top ten clones hold under 15% of a sample with 850,000 to 1,000,000 distinct CDR3 sequences, about 48% of them seen once. The specimen sequenced was blood. The receptors shown here come from a man aged 25-40 years in good health. Each CDR3 is given with its conserved first and last residue. A D gene is named only where the DNA matches it firmly. Clone size appears in some rows only: once, few, many, or a class for an expanded clone.

CASSPPQGPGDTQYF TGTGCCAGCAGCCCCCCACAGGGGCCTGGAGATACGCAGTATTTT few TRBJ2-3 TRBV11-2 TRBD1
CSARPGGSGTQYF TGCAGTGCTAGACCGGGAGGTAGTGGGACCCAGTACTTC . TRBJ2-5 TRBV20-1 TRBD2
CAISERAAATNEKLFF TGTGCCATCAGTGAGAGGGCAGCTGCAACTAATGAAAAACTGTTTTTT . TRBJ1-4 TRBV10-3 .
CSVRRVSGGYTF TGCAGCGTTAGAAGGGTTTCAGGTGGCTACACCTTC . TRBJ1-2 TRBV29-1 .
CAGSPYPVAKNIQYF TGTGCCGGCAGTCCCTACCCAGTAGCCAAAAACATTCAGTACTTC . TRBJ2-4 TRBV6-6 .
CSVEDGSGTTQYF TGCAGCGTTGAAGATGGTTCGGGGACAACGCAGTATTTT . TRBJ2-3 TRBV29-1 .
CSASTGADTEAFF TGCAGCGCCTCCACAGGGGCCGACACTGAAGCTTTCTTT . TRBJ1-1 TRBV29-1 TRBD1
CASSSPGQGAREQYF TGCGCCAGCAGCTCCCCGGGACAGGGGGCGAGGGAGCAGTACTTC few TRBJ2-7 TRBV5-1 TRBD1
CAISPGQGGYNEQYF TGTGCCATCAGCCCGGGACAGGGCGGCTACAATGAGCAGTACTTC . TRBJ2-7 TRBV10-3 TRBD1
CASSSRGGSTDTQYF TGTGCCAGCAGTTCAAGGGGGGGGAGTACAGATACGCAGTATTTT many TRBJ2-3 TRBV12-3/TRBV12-4 .
CASTRDTAYEQYF TGTGCCAGCACCCGGGACACGGCCTACGAGCAGTACTTC . TRBJ2-7 TRBV6-6 .
CASSLRDRGLTDTQYF TGTGCCAGCAGCTTACGCGACAGGGGCCTCACAGATACGCAGTATTTT . TRBJ2-3 TRBV7-8 TRBD1
CASSTRTGLEDEQYF TGCGCCAGCAGCACCCGGACAGGCCTCGAGGACGAGCAGTACTTC . TRBJ2-7 TRBV5-1 TRBD1
CASSPGTVYYEQYF TGTGCCAGTAGTCCCGGGACAGTCTACTACGAGCAGTACTTC . TRBJ2-7 TRBV19 TRBD1
CASSVGNRGDYEQYF TGTGCCAGCAGCGTAGGGAACAGGGGAGACTACGAGCAGTACTTC few TRBJ2-7 TRBV9 TRBD1
CASSQDLGGASETQYF TGTGCCAGCAGCCAAGATTTGGGGGGGGCCTCCGAGACCCAGTACTTC many TRBJ2-5 TRBV4-2 .
CASSLGTGGFDEQYF TGCGCCAGCAGCCTAGGGACAGGGGGTTTCGACGAGCAGTACTTC many TRBJ2-7 TRBV4-1 TRBD1
CASSSHRGRGEKLFF TGTGCCAGCAGCTCACACAGGGGGCGAGGTGAAAAACTGTTTTTT . TRBJ1-4 TRBV5-5 TRBD1
CAISDNSQETQYF TGTGCCATCAGTGATAACAGCCAAGAGACCCAGTACTTC . TRBJ2-5 TRBV10-3 .
CVSSLGLVQFF TGTGTCAGCAGTTTGGGTCTGGTTCAGTTCTTC once TRBJ2-1 TRBV12-3/TRBV12-4 .
CASSLTHRGNYGYTF TGTGCCAGCAGCTTGACTCACAGGGGCAACTATGGCTACACCTTC . TRBJ1-2 TRBV5-6 TRBD1
CASTWSLGGSTDTQYF TGTGCCAGCACTTGGTCCTTAGGGGGGAGCACAGATACGCAGTATTTT . TRBJ2-3 TRBV7-2 .
CSAPMRWRGFTDTQYF TGCAGTGCTCCGATGCGCTGGCGGGGGTTCACAGATACGCAGTATTTT few TRBJ2-3 TRBV20-1 TRBD2
CASSLSGGRYNEQFF TGTGCCAGCAGCCTTAGCGGGGGGCGATACAATGAGCAGTTCTTC many TRBJ2-1 TRBV6-5 TRBD2
CASTVTGHSYNEQFF TGTGCCAGCACTGTAACAGGGCATAGCTACAATGAGCAGTTCTTC . TRBJ2-1 TRBV6-2/TRBV6-3 .
CASSFGTSGPDTQYF TGTGCCAGCAGTTTTGGTACTAGCGGTCCAGATACGCAGTATTTT . TRBJ2-3 TRBV6-2/TRBV6-3 TRBD2
CASSSLDRGGSPLHF TGTGCCAGCAGTAGCCTGGACAGGGGTGGTTCACCCCTCCACTTT . TRBJ1-6 TRBV2 TRBD1